Here is one T cell receptor beta chain with its context. Antigen: not known. The data stem from a study of shared clonotypes between healthy human individuals. Across the study: Aged between 18 and 49, the donors were a couple of women and a few men. Notes on the study in general: A small donor pool kept down the genetic and exposure-history diversity that was represented. Tissue TCR repertoires likely differ from these blood-only repertoires.

Unsorted PBMC DNA was run through sequencing on ten immunoSEQ deep assay plates. The table came from immunoSEQ multiplex PCR; TCRdb's copy has only in-frame clones and leaves some out. The sample has some 530,000 clones; about 72% are singletons. The CDR3 is 14 amino acids. CDR1 is MDHEN and CDR2 is SYDVKM in the germline V gene. The V and J ends lost 3 bases and 0 bases respectively, with 7 bases between them. The source material was PBMCs. The chain links TRBV28 to TRBJ2-3; no firm D call. This TCR was sampled from a woman aged 40 to 50 in good health. Some clones in this sample may be carry-over from other donors' samples. The DNA for the CDR3 is TGTGCCAGCAGTTTTGCGGCAAGCACAGATACGCAGTATTTT. As protein: CASSFAASTDTQYF.